The sequence of this TCR beta chain was determined in a study of blood T cell repertoires in COVID-19 (TCRdb year 2020). Study-wide context: Samples covering the acute and convalescent phases of COVID-19 were provided by collaborators in the United States, Italy and Spain. Subjects who had been exposed to COVID-19, were actively infected with it, or had recovered from it provided the deeply sampled blood TCRbeta repertoires that made up the dataset. Samples were obtained from the ongoing ImmuneRACE study (first 160 participants) and from over 1,000 subjects provided by 6 global collaborators. The repertoires were made available in a free public database intended to serve as a resource for research on the immune response to SARS-CoV-2. Sample metadata almost always included a de-identified subject ID, COVID-19 status, age in years and sex. The prospective study material was composed of cDNA or gDNA derived from T cells, B-cell-depleted T cells, or PBMCs. Where available, HLA class I and class II types were taken from metadata supplied by the sample provider and were not determined by assay-based typing. Results the study describes overall, beyond this receptor: How much clinical and demographic metadata was included differed by source and by participant, and the metadata was provided uncurated.

Worth noting for this clone: The specificity of this receptor is unknown. Qualities for individual bases were not recorded, and no much larger clone is one base off. Distinct nucleotide sequences in the sample also encode this CDR3.

A distance of 7 bases separates the germline ends of V and J, which lose 1 base and 8 bases respectively. The germline V gene encodes CDR1 SGHRS and CDR2 YFSETQ. The CDR3 spans 12 residues, from the cysteine through the phenylalanine. Here the CDR3 DNA is all that survives: 36 bases in frame from base 1. Each collaborating institution followed its own protocols to collect whole blood in K2EDTA tubes. Collaborator samples were shipped for TCRbeta analysis as frozen whole blood, isolated PBMCs, or DNA extracted from either sample type. TCRbeta CDR3 regions were amplified from genomic DNA by means of the immunoSEQ Assay, a bias-controlled multiplex PCR. The study's own analysis went as follows. The number of nucleated cells in each sample was estimated from the amplification of reference gene primers within the assay. To quantify the absolute abundance of each unique TCRbeta CDR3 rearrangement, sequence reads were collapsed and filtered. Productive Simpson clonality was computed per sample as the square root of Simpson's diversity index over productive rearrangements. Not all clones reach the TCRdb copy of this immuneACCESS table, which keeps in-frame sequences only. Checked studies attribute under half of the gap to unresolved V genes and leave the rest unexplained. V, J and clone size were drawn from that table, and D and trimming were deduced from the DNA. The sample table lists 150,000 to 200,000 clones, 87% of them with a count of one. The ten largest clonotypes hold roughly a fifth of the sample.

The sample comprised peripheral blood. The chain is assembled from TRBV5-1 and TRBJ2-1; a weak D assignment points to TRBD2 (5 bases agree). This TCR was recovered from a man between 60 and 75 years old with active or convalescent COVID-19. The DNA is TGCGCCAGCAGCTTGCGGGGTTATGAGCAGTTCTTC. The resulting protein is CASSLRGYEQFF.